The sequence of this T cell receptor beta chain was determined in a study of blood T cells in healthy people across ages. For the second PCR, which ran for about 7 to 11 cycles, a sample-barcoded 5' primer and a J-beta primer mix were used. From the 5' RACE reads, TCRdb called clonotypes with MiXCR, one entry per CDR3 protein. The sample records some 1,000,000 distinct CDR3 sequences, approximately 25% being singletons. The germline V gene encodes CDR1 SEHNR and CDR2 FQNEAQ (reference sequence). Trimming stripped 3 bases from V and 1 base from J, with 12 bases between. The CDR3 has 15 amino acids. This sample also appeared in a second study, on T cells of mothers and their children.

This receptor was obtained from a girl aged 2-15 years in good health. What was sequenced was blood. The chain is built from TRBV7-9 and TRBJ2-5, with D unresolved. The CDR3 DNA is TGTGCCAGCAGCTTGCTCTCCAGGCGCCAAGAGACCCAGTACTTC. It is translated as CASSLLSRRQETQYF.